This TCR beta chain is from a study of blood T cell repertoires in COVID-19. Study-level information: Material from acute and convalescent COVID-19 was sourced from the United States, Italy and Spain. PBMCs, B-cell-depleted T cells, or T cells were the source of the cDNA or gDNA that made up the material.

CDR1 and CDR2 (germline): MNHEY, SVGAGI. The CDR3 consists of 15 residues. The J segment lost 4 bases and the V segment lost 5 bases, leaving 8 bases of the junction unmatched. This clone has a single count. In the original analysis: Cell counts per sample came from amplifying reference gene primers. Only in-frame clones appear in the TCRdb table, and some are missing; sequencing was by immunoSEQ multiplex PCR. V and J calls plus clone size are reproduced from that table; the DNA served to infer D and trimming. The sample shows 90,000 to 150,000 clones, about 89% of them seen only once. Sequencing was done on a sample of peripheral blood. V gene TRBV6-5 combines with J gene TRBJ2-7; 10 nucleotides align to TRBD1. The clonotype was recovered from a human donor with acute or convalescent COVID-19. The donor label of this sample is uncertain. In DNA, the CDR3 is TGTGCCAGCAGTACTAGGACAGGGGGGTTATACGAGCAGTACTTC. This sequence encodes CASSTRTGGLYEQYF.